The present T cell receptor (beta chain) was sequenced within a study of beta chain features in type 1 diabetes. Study-level points and caveats: The naive, central memory and Treg TCRB repertoires showed an apparent similarity that was greater among patients than among healthy donors. Shorter TCRB CDR3s, moderately but significantly so, were found in Type 1 diabetes patients in all four CD4+ subsets.

The entirety of the isolated RNA underwent reverse transcription, so expressed TCRB transcripts were sequenced. The data were produced by immunoSEQ multiplex PCR, yet TCRdb's version contains in-frame clones alone and is incomplete. This table holds around 99,000 clones, 40% found once. Each donor gave one heparinised blood draw averaging approximately 120 mL. Regarding this clone: Its specificity is not known.

V shed 4 bases and J 8 bases; nucleotides not matched to a gene: 8. The CDR3 is 14 amino acids. The germline CDR1 and CDR2 sequences are LNHDA and SQIVND (reference sequence). This sequence originates from a young woman in good health. The sample consisted of stem cell memory CD4+ T cells from blood. The chain employs TRBV19 and TRBJ1-2; 9 bases agree with TRBD1. This chain's CDR3 is CASSTTGGAKGYTF. CDR3 nucleotide sequence: TGTGCCAGTAGTACCACAGGGGGCGCGAAGGGCTACACCTTC.